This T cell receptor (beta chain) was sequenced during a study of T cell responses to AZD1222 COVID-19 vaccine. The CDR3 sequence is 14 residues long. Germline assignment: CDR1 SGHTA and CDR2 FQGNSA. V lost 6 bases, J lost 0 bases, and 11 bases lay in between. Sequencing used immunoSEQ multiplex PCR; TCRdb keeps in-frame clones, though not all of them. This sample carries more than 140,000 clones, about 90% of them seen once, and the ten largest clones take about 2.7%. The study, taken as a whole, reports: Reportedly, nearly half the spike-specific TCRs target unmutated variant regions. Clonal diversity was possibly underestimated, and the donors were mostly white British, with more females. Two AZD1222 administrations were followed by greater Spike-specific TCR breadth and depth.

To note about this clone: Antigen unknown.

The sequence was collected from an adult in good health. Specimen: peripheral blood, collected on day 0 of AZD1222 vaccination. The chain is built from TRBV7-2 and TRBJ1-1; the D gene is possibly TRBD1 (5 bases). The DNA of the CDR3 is TGTGCCAGCAGACCCAGGGTCCTGAACACTGAAGCTTTCTTT. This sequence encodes CASRPRVLNTEAFF.